These 29 T cell receptor beta chains were all obtained from the same sample, sequenced in a study of molecular identifiers for immune sequencing clone quantification. TCRdb itself ran the PCR reads through MiXCR, one entry per CDR3 protein. The sample contains about 300,000 distinct CDR3 sequences, about a fifth of which appear only once. The sequencing sample was made of naive CD8+ T cells from blood, with Jurkat cell RNA spiked in. Subset in this sample: FACS-sorted CD8+CD4-CCR7+CD45RA+ naive T cells. These receptors came from a human donor in good health. Some libraries in this study had Jurkat cell RNA spiked in.

This clonotype showed up many times. The DNA of the CDR3 is TGTGCCTGGAGTGACGTGGCCGGGGAGCTGTTTTTT. It specifies CAWSDVAGELFF. The gene calls are TRBV30 and TRBJ2-2; D ambiguous. The CDR3 covers 12 residues. Germline CDR1 and CDR2: GTSNPN and SVGIG (reference sequence). Trimming removed 1 base from V and 6 bases from J, with 6 bases in between.

In regard to this clonotype: A much larger clone differs by one base, so this may be a read error. The chain carries TRBV28 and TRBJ1-5; D gene ambiguous. The CDR3 extends over 14 amino acids. Germline V lookup: CDR1 MDHEN, CDR2 SYDVKM. The CDR3 is CVSSILASNQPQHF. The CDR3 nucleotides are TGTGTCAGCAGTATTTTAGCTAGCAATCAGCCCCAGCATTTT.

As to this clonotype: A read error may be the cause here, since a much bigger clone is one base away. The chain recombines TRBV11-2 with TRBJ2-6, with 7 positions matching TRBD1. The CDR3 covers 19 residues. Germline V gene sequence: CDR1 SGHAT, CDR2 FQNNGV. CDR3 DNA: TGTACCAGCAGCTTAGATCTACCGGACAGGAGGTCTGGGGCCAACGTCCTGACTTTC. It translates to CTSSLDLPDRRSGANVLTF.

Many counts were recorded for this clonotype. The chain joins TRBV7-9 to TRBJ2-3, with 8 bases that match TRBD1. The J segment lost 6 bases and the V segment lost 5 bases, leaving 4 bases of the junction unmatched. Germline CDR1 SEHNR, CDR2 FQNEAQ (reference sequence). This CDR3 region has 13 residues. CDR3 coding DNA: TGTGCCAGCAGCCCGACAGGGGACGATACGCAGTATTTT. It is translated as CASSPTGDDTQYF.

This clonotype came up many times. The rearrangement links TRBV25-1 to TRBJ2-7; D is unclear. Trimming left V 7 bases short and J 2 bases short, with 6 bases between. Looked up from germline, CDR1 is MGHDK and CDR2 is SYGVNS. This CDR3 contains 11 residues. DNA for the CDR3: TGTGCCAGCACCGACGCCTACGAGCAGTACTTC. It encodes CASTDAYEQYF.

The table lists this clonotype with many counts. The J gene is TRBJ2-7, the V gene TRBV28; maybe TRBD2 (6 bases). This CDR3 comprises 15 residues. V dropped 3 bases and J dropped 6 bases, with 18 bases sitting between them. Germline CDR1 is MDHEN and CDR2 is SYDVKM. The CDR3 protein is CASSFLAIAAPEQYF. The CDR3 DNA follows: TGTGCCAGCAGTTTCCTTGCGATAGCGGCGCCCGAGCAGTACTTC.

There are many counts of this clonotype. The genes are TRBV6-5 and TRBJ2-2; 10 bases align to TRBD1. V trimming: 2 bases; J trimming: 6 bases; junction bases outside the gene matches: 9. The CDR3 totals 17 residues. Germline V CDR1 and CDR2: MNHEY, SVGAGI. Written as DNA, the CDR3 is TGTGCCAGCAGTTACGTTGGGGGTGGGACAGGGGCCGGGGAGCTGTTTTTT. Its translation is CASSYVGGGTGAGELFF.

This clonotype occurred many times. The V and J genes are TRBV6-2 or TRBV6-3 and TRBJ1-1; D call uncertain. From germline, CDR1 is MNHEY and CDR2 SVGEGT. This CDR3 region has 15 residues. V shed 2 bases and J shed 0 bases, with 10 bases lying between them. The CDR3 sequence is CASSYVASMNTEAFF. As DNA, the CDR3 is TGTGCCAGCAGTTACGTCGCCAGTATGAACACTGAAGCTTTCTTT.

This clonotype was picked up many times. This chain uses TRBV2 with TRBJ2-4; 9 nucleotides align to TRBD1. The CDR3 is made up of 15 amino acids. J lost 1 base, V lost 4 bases, and 2 bases had no gene match. Germline V gives CDR1 SNHLY, CDR2 FYNNEI. The DNA for the CDR3 is TGTGCCAGCAGTGTAGACAGGGGGGCCAAAAACATTCAGTACTTC. Translating gives CASSVDRGAKNIQYF.

This clonotype was detected ten times or more. The chain is built from TRBV9 and TRBJ2-7, with D possibly being TRBD2 (5 bases). Germline V gene sequence: CDR1 SGDLS, CDR2 YYNGEE. This CDR3 region has 17 residues. The V end was cut by 4 bases, the J end by 0 bases, with 20 bases between. The CDR3 sequence: CASSPETGSDPSYEQYF. The CDR3 nucleotides read TGTGCCAGCAGCCCAGAAACGGGGTCGGACCCCTCCTACGAGCAGTACTTC.

The V call is TRBV29-1, the J call TRBJ2-7; 8 bases are shared with TRBD2. The CDR3 totals 14 residues. Germline assignment: CDR1 SQVTM and CDR2 ANQGSEA. V dropped 3 bases and J dropped 2; count of bases not matched to a gene: 6. The CDR3 DNA reads TGCAGCGTTGAGAGTAGCGGGATAACCTACGAGCAGTACTTC. Its protein product is CSVESSGITYEQYF.

This chain links TRBV7-9 with TRBJ1-1; D possibly corresponds to TRBD1 (6 bases). Trimming took off 11 bases at V and 1 base at J, with 11 bases between the two ends. The CDR3 loop spans 12 amino acids. Germline V gives CDR1 SEHNR, CDR2 FQNEAQ (reference sequence). The CDR3 nucleotides are TGTGCCGGGGGCAACAGGAACACTGAAGCTTTCTTT. Amino acids: CAGGNRNTEAFF.

This clonotype came up a few times. The rearrangement joins TRBV30 to TRBJ2-7; 9 nucleotides match TRBD1. V was pared by 4 bases and J by 5 bases, with 6 bases of the junction left unmatched. Germline V gene lookup returns CDR1 GTSNPN and CDR2 SVGIG (reference sequence). The CDR3 is 13 amino acids. DNA of the CDR3: TGTGCCTGGAATTTGGGGACAGGGAACGAGCAGTACTTC. It specifies CAWNLGTGNEQYF.

This chain links TRBV2 with TRBJ2-5; D remains unclear. The CDR3 runs to 13 residues. CDR1 is SNHLY, CDR2 FYNNEI, per germline. V was shortened by 7 bases and J by 4 bases, with 13 bases between the two germline ends. The CDR3 reads CASKVGSRETQYF. The CDR3 DNA reads TGTGCCAGCAAGGTGGGGTCTAGAGAGACCCAGTACTTC.

This clonotype was observed many times. This chain joins TRBV12-3 or TRBV12-4 and TRBJ2-7, with 11 bases fitting TRBD1. There are 15 residues in the CDR3. V gave up 4 bases and J gave up 5 bases; unmatched junction bases: 7. As DNA, the CDR3 is TGTGCCAGCAGTTGGGGGACAGGGGGAAGTGACGAGCAGTACTTC. Translating it yields CASSWGTGGSDEQYF.

This clonotype was recorded a few times. J is TRBJ1-2 and V is TRBV13; no firm D call. The V gene's germline CDR1 is PRHDT and CDR2 FYEKMQ (reference sequence). The germline V and J ends were trimmed by 4 bases and 2 bases, with 14 bases remaining between them. CDR3 size: 15 residues. CDR3 in amino acids: CASSSEELTNYGYTF. As DNA, the CDR3 is TGTGCCAGCAGCTCCGAGGAACTCACCAACTATGGCTACACCTTC.

On this clonotype: The junction differs from germline at one of its ends, possibly a read error. The rearrangement joins TRBV15 to TRBJ2-7; 13 positions agree with TRBD2. This CDR3 has 18 amino acids. Germline V gene lookup returns CDR1 LNHNV and CDR2 YYDKDF (reference sequence). Here the CDR3 DNA reads TGTGCCACCGGCAGTCGACTAGCGGGAGGCCTGAGCTCCTACGAGCAGTACTTC. It specifies CATGSRLAGGLSSYEQYF. The complete variable domain, with remaining parts taken from reference TRBV15 and TRBJ2-7, reads DAMVIQNPRYQVTQFGKPVTLSCSQTLNHNVMYWYQQKSSQAPKLLFHYYDKDFNNEADTPDNFQSRRPNTSFCFLDIRSPGLGDTAMYLCATGSRLAGGLSSYEQYFGPGTRLTVT.

This clonotype turned up a few times. This chain joins TRBV4-2 and TRBJ1-5; D possibly corresponds to TRBD1 (6 bases). CDR1 and CDR2 from the germline V gene are LGHNA and YNFKEQ. The CDR3 is made up of 16 amino acids. The V gene lost 4 bases and the J gene lost 4 bases, with 17 bases spanning the gap. The CDR3 protein is CASSPQPGGSNQPQHF. The CDR3 DNA sequence: TGTGCCAGCAGCCCCCAACCGGGGGGCAGTAATCAGCCCCAGCATTTT.

This clonotype appeared many times. The chain has TRBV7-2 and TRBJ1-2; TRBD1 is a possible D gene (6 bases). The CDR3 contains 13 residues. V was cut by 4 bases and J by 6 bases, with 12 bases left in between. Germline values: CDR1 SGHTA, CDR2 FQGNSA. In DNA form, the CDR3 reads TGTGCCAGCAGCTCAACAGGGAACCATGGCTACACCTTC. Residues: CASSSTGNHGYTF.

This clonotype came up many times. This chain connects TRBV7-9 to TRBJ2-7, with D unclear. The CDR3 runs to 14 residues. The V end was cut by 3 bases, the J end by 0 bases, with 9 bases between. CDR1 is SEHNR, CDR2 FQNEAQ, per germline (reference sequence). The CDR3 sequence: CASSLETSSYEQYF. As DNA, the CDR3 is TGTGCCAGCAGCTTGGAGACGAGCTCCTACGAGCAGTACTTC.

This chain connects TRBV7-9 to TRBJ1-2; TRBD1 is a possible D gene (5 bases). V was clipped by 4 bases and J by 6 bases, with 15 bases between them. The CDR3 has 14 residues. The germline gives CDR1 SEHNR, CDR2 FQNEAQ (reference sequence). This CDR3 reads CASSSPLGADGYTF. The CDR3 bases are TGTGCCAGCAGCTCGCCGCTAGGGGCGGATGGCTACACCTTC.

The rearrangement joins TRBV30 to TRBJ2-7; perhaps TRBD1 as D (7 bases). Deletions cut 3 bases from V and 0 bases from J, with 12 bases between. This CDR3 is 14 amino acids long. The germline gives CDR1 GTSNPN, CDR2 SVGIG (reference sequence). CDR3 amino acids: CAWSRGVSSYEQYF. The CDR3 bases are TGTGCCTGGAGCAGGGGGGTGAGCTCCTACGAGCAGTACTTC. Full variable domain (outside the CDR3, taken from reference TRBV30 and TRBJ2-7): SQTIHQWPATLVQPVGSPLSLECTVEGTSNPNLYWYRQAAGRGLQLLFYSVGIGQISSEVPQNLSASRPQDRQFILSSKKLLLSDSGFYLCAWSRGVSSYEQYFGPGTRLTVT.

The sample holds many counts of this clonotype. The V and J genes are TRBV12-3 or TRBV12-4 and TRBJ2-3; 9 nucleotides match TRBD2. The CDR3 loop spans 16 amino acids. The junction had 6 bases not matched to a gene; V was cut back by 3 bases and J by 2 bases. The CDR3 sequence: CASSLTAGGPTDTQYF. The CDR3 coding sequence is TGTGCCAGCAGTTTGACAGCGGGGGGCCCCACAGATACGCAGTATTTT.

This clonotype was counted at least ten times. CDR3: CASRSREGIYEQYF. The DNA for the CDR3 is TGTGCCAGCAGATCGCGGGAGGGCATCTACGAGCAGTACTTC. This rearrangement joins TRBV7-9 to TRBJ2-7, with TRBD2 identical over 9 bases. The ends lost 6 bases at V and 3 bases at J; junction bases unmatched: 6. The CDR3 runs 14 residues. Looked up from germline, CDR1 is SEHNR and CDR2 is FQNEAQ (reference sequence).

This clonotype has more than one count but fewer than ten. The chain employs TRBV10-3 and TRBJ2-7; D might be TRBD1 or TRBD2, each matching 5 bases. Trimming removed 10 bases at V and 0 bases at J, with 13 bases between. The CDR3 extends over 13 amino acids. Germline V gene lookup returns CDR1 ENHRY and CDR2 SYGVKD. The CDR3 is CATGTESSYEQYF. CDR3 DNA sequence: TGTGCCACCGGGACGGAAAGCTCCTACGAGCAGTACTTC.

This clonotype showed up many times. This chain joins TRBV4-3 and TRBJ2-3; D ambiguous. This CDR3 has 15 amino acids. The V gene lost 1 base and the J gene lost 4 bases, with 12 bases spanning the gap. Germline assignment: CDR1 LGHNA and CDR2 YSLEER. The CDR3 protein is CASSQVYNAADTQYF. CDR3 bases: TGCGCCAGCAGCCAAGTTTACAACGCTGCAGATACGCAGTATTTT.

This clonotype appeared many times. The rearrangement links TRBV30 to TRBJ1-5; 7 bases line up with TRBD1. V was clipped by 2 bases and J by 3 bases; unmatched bases: 7. Germline V gives CDR1 GTSNPN, CDR2 SVGIG (reference sequence). The CDR3 length is 15 residues. This CDR3 is CAWSPPDRANQPQHF. In nucleotides, the CDR3 is TGTGCCTGGAGTCCTCCCGACAGGGCCAATCAGCCCCAGCATTTT.

This clonotype was recorded a few times. The CDR3 protein is CAGRGTVSYEQYF. The CDR3 nucleotides read TGTGCCGGAAGAGGGACGGTCTCCTACGAGCAGTACTTC. This chain uses TRBV6-2 or TRBV6-3 with TRBJ2-7, with D perhaps matching TRBD1 or TRBD2 (5 bases each). Looked up from germline, CDR1 is MNHEY and CDR2 is SVGEGT. This CDR3 spans 13 amino acids. V was pared by 11 bases and J by 0 bases, with 14 bases between.

Note on this clonotype: The conserved final phenylalanine or tryptophan is absent from the CDR3, which likely points to a read error. The genes are TRBV2 and TRBJ2-3; TRBD2 is a possible D gene (6 bases). The CDR3 has 20 amino acids. Trimming pared 2 bases from V and 0 bases from J, leaving 24 bases between. Germline assignment: CDR1 SNHLY and CDR2 FYNNEI. CDR3 nucleotide sequence: TGTGCCAGCAGTGAAAACATCGGGACTGCACCCGAATCTAGCACAGATACGCAGTATCTT. Its translation is CASSENIGTAPESSTDTQYL.